These 31 T cell receptor beta chains were sequenced from one sample in a study of control samples from healthy donors and cancer patients. Sequenced by immunoSEQ multiplex PCR; TCRdb stores in-frame clones only, minus some. This sample has about 140,000 clones, with about 90% found just once. Input material: blood. The receptors here all came from a man aged 18 to 30 in good health.

The chain recombines TRBV9 with TRBJ2-3; D gene uncertain. V lost 4 bases and J lost 0, with 15 bases in between. The germline V gene encodes CDR1 SGDLS and CDR2 YYNGEE. The CDR3 is made up of 16 amino acids. The chain's CDR3 is CASSPRAGRSTDTQYF. The CDR3, as DNA: TGTGCCAGCAGCCCACGGGCAGGTCGTAGCACAGATACGCAGTATTTT.

The V and J genes are TRBV27 and TRBJ2-7; TRBD1 aligns across 7 bases. The CDR3 extends over 16 amino acids. Germline CDR1 and CDR2: MNHEY and SMNVEV (reference sequence). Unmatched junction bases numbered 9, after V lost 4 bases and J lost 0 bases. CDR3 in amino acids: CASSSTGTASSYEQYF. In DNA, the CDR3 is TGTGCCAGCAGTTCCACCGGGACAGCGAGCTCCTACGAGCAGTACTTC.

The chain is built from TRBV5-4 and TRBJ2-7; maybe TRBD1 (5 bases). CDR1 is SGHNT and CDR2 is YYREEE in the germline V gene (reference sequence). Trimming removed 2 bases at V and 5 bases at J, with 11 bases between. CDR3 length: 13 amino acids. The CDR3 sequence: CASSFTGTNEQYF. The CDR3 bases are TGTGCCAGCAGCTTCACAGGAACCAACGAGCAGTACTTC.

The chain has TRBV20-1 and TRBJ2-3, with D possibly TRBD1 on 6 matching bases. CDR3 length: 11 residues. Germline V gene data show CDR1 as DFQATT and CDR2 as SNEGSKA (reference sequence). The V end was cut by 6 bases, the J end by 14 bases, with 18 bases between. The CDR3 coding sequence is TGCAGTGCCTCTCAGGGGCGGGCAGGGTATTTT. Translated: CSASQGRAGYF.

The chain carries TRBV7-3 and TRBJ2-7; D gene unclear. Germline-derived CDR1 and CDR2 are SGHTA and FQGTGA. The CDR3 totals 16 residues. V lost 0 bases and J lost 2, with 14 bases in between. The CDR3 bases are TGTGCCAGCAGCTTAACGGGCACCGGATTCCCCTACGAGCAGTACTTC. Protein sequence: CASSLTGTGFPYEQYF.

The V call is TRBV27, the J call TRBJ1-6; the match to TRBD1 covers 8 bases. CDR1 is MNHEY and CDR2 is SMNVEV in the germline V gene (reference sequence). The junction had 1 base not matched to a gene; V was cut back by 6 bases and J by 6 bases. This CDR3 spans 13 amino acids. The CDR3 DNA reads as TGTGCCAGCAGACAGGGGGGTAATTCACCCCTCCACTTT. It is translated as CASRQGGNSPLHF.

The chain carries TRBV28 and TRBJ1-2, with D maybe TRBD1 (5 bases). Per germline, CDR1 MDHEN and CDR2 SYDVKM. The V end lost 9 bases, the J end lost 7 bases, and 24 bases lay between the germline ends. The CDR3 is 15 residues long. CDR3 DNA: TGTGCCAGTAGCCACCTAACTGGGGGGGTGAGTGGCTACACCTTC. Protein: CASSHLTGGVSGYTF.

The V call is TRBV4-3, the J call TRBJ2-7, with 13 bases matching TRBD2. This CDR3 is 15 amino acids long. The V segment lost 1 base and the J segment 3 bases; nucleotides outside the gene matches: 0. Germline V lookup: CDR1 LGHNA, CDR2 YSLEER. CDR3 sequence (DNA): TGCGCCAGCAGCCAAGGGACTAGCGGGGGCTACGAGCAGTACTTC. Its translation is CASSQGTSGGYEQYF.

The V call is TRBV11-2, the J call TRBJ2-7; D may match TRBD1 or TRBD2 (7 bases each). The CDR3 runs to 14 residues. V was shortened by 0 bases and J by 5 bases, with 11 bases between the two germline ends. Germline V gene lookup returns CDR1 SGHAT and CDR2 FQNNGV. The CDR3 DNA follows: TGTGCCAGCAGCTTAGACAGGGGGGGGAACGAGCAGTACTTC. It translates to CASSLDRGGNEQYF.

V and J are TRBV5-4 and TRBJ1-2, with a tentative D call TRBD1 (6 bases). CDR3 length: 16 residues. From germline, CDR1 is SGHNT and CDR2 YYREEE (reference sequence). Trimming took 1 base from V and 3 from J, leaving 16 bases between them. CDR3 DNA: TGTGCCAGCAGCTTGACTCCGGGACGACAGGACTATGGCTACACCTTC. It specifies CASSLTPGRQDYGYTF.

As regards this clone: Other nucleotide sequences from this sample produce the same CDR3. The chain carries TRBV5-1 and TRBJ2-5; D unclear. V was shortened by 2 bases and J by 5 bases, with 4 bases between the two germline ends. The CDR3 runs 11 residues. In germline, CDR1 is SGHRS, CDR2 YFSETQ. Here the CDR3 reads CASSLDETQYF. The CDR3, as DNA: TGCGCCAGCAGCTTAGATGAGACCCAGTACTTC.

This chain connects TRBV7-8 to TRBJ2-1; D call uncertain. The CDR3 consists of 13 residues. Trimming shortened V by 1 base and J by 8 bases, and 9 bases separated the two germline ends. The V gene's germline CDR1 is SGHVS and CDR2 FQNEAQ. CDR3 nucleotide sequence: TGTGCCAGCAGCTTAGTCGGAAGGGATGAGCAGTTCTTC. As protein: CASSLVGRDEQFF.

The chain is built from TRBV27 and TRBJ1-1; possible D gene TRBD1, 5 bases. Trimming stripped 5 bases from V and 1 base from J, with 20 bases between. Germline V gene lookup returns CDR1 MNHEY and CDR2 SMNVEV (reference sequence). The CDR3 runs to 17 residues. The CDR3 sequence: CASSQYDTLGENTEAFF. The CDR3 DNA reads as TGTGCCAGCAGTCAATACGACACCCTAGGGGAGAACACTGAAGCTTTCTTT.

A single count supports this clone. CDR3 nucleotide sequence: TGTGCCAGCAGCCAACCCGACTTCCTTCTAGCGGGGGCTCAGGAGACCCAGTACTTC. Its protein product is CASSQPDFLLAGAQETQYF. This chain joins TRBV7-2 and TRBJ2-5, with 10 bases identical to TRBD2. CDR1 and CDR2 (germline): SGHTA, FQGNSA. The CDR3 contains 19 residues. V trimming: 5 bases; J trimming: 5 bases; junction bases outside the gene matches: 20. The full variable domain, rest sourced from reference TRBV7-2 and TRBJ2-5, is GAGVSQSPSNKVTEKGKDVELRCDPISGHTALYWYRQSLGQGLEFLIYFQGNSAPDKSGLPSDRFSAERTGGSVSTLTIQRTQQEDSAVYLCASSQPDFLLAGAQETQYFGPGTRLLVL.

This chain connects TRBV7-2 to TRBJ1-5, with TRBD1 as a possible D gene (5 bases). The germline V gene has CDR1 SGHTA and CDR2 FQGNSA. The germline V and J ends were trimmed by 1 base and 3 bases, with 10 bases remaining between them. The CDR3 has 15 residues. The CDR3 DNA reads TGTGCCAGCAGCTTAGGGGGGACCGTCAATCAGCCCCAGCATTTT. This codes for CASSLGGTVNQPQHF.

This clone was found once. The chain carries TRBV30 and TRBJ2-1; D possibly corresponds to TRBD1 (6 bases). Germline loops: CDR1 GTSNPN, CDR2 SVGIG (reference sequence). The CDR3 consists of 19 residues. V was pared by 2 bases and J by 3 bases, with 26 bases between. The CDR3 nucleotides read TGTGCCTGGAGTCAACAGGGCCACACTACGAGGACCCTCTACAATGAGCAGTTCTTC. Its translation is CAWSQQGHTTRTLYNEQFF.

The chain carries TRBV28 and TRBJ1-2, with unresolved D. V was clipped by 2 bases and J by 7 bases, with 8 bases between them. The CDR3 contains 12 residues. Germline CDR1 reads MDHEN; CDR2 reads SYDVKM. The CDR3 DNA reads as TGTGCCAGCAGTTTAGTTCAAATTGGCTACACCTTC. As protein: CASSLVQIGYTF.

The V and J genes are TRBV5-1 and TRBJ2-3; D is undetermined. This CDR3 has 13 amino acids. Between the trimmed V and J ends, which lost 6 bases and 2 bases, there was a span of 10 bases. Per the germline V gene, CDR1 is SGHRS and CDR2 is YFSETQ. CDR3 DNA: TGCGCCAGCACCAATGGCCTCACAGATACGCAGTATTTT. Encoded protein: CASTNGLTDTQYF.

J is TRBJ2-7 and V is TRBV6-1, with 11 bases matching TRBD1. The CDR3 totals 16 residues. Trimming at V came to 1 base and at J to 3 bases, leaving 5 bases not matched to a gene. Germline V lookup: CDR1 MNHNS, CDR2 SASEGT. The CDR3 sequence: CASSEDRTGGFYEQYF. In nucleotides, the CDR3 is TGTGCCAGCAGTGAAGACCGGACAGGGGGCTTCTACGAGCAGTACTTC.

V and J are TRBV4-1 and TRBJ1-1; D uncertain. V shed 0 bases and J shed 3 bases, with 5 bases lying between them. The CDR3 loop spans 13 amino acids. Germline V gives CDR1 MGHRA, CDR2 YSYEKL. The CDR3 spells CASSQERYTEAFF. CDR3 sequence (DNA): TGCGCCAGCAGCCAAGAACGGTACACTGAAGCTTTCTTT.

In this sample, this clone turned up once. The V call is TRBV12-5, the J call TRBJ2-2, with D uncertain. V was clipped by 4 bases and J by 1 base, with 16 bases between them. Germline lookup yields CDR1 LGHNT and CDR2 FRNRAP. The length of the CDR3 is 17 residues. The CDR3 coding sequence is TGTGCTAGTGGTTCGTCCCCCGTTAGAGGGAACACCGGGGAGCTGTTTTTT. Residues: CASGSSPVRGNTGELFF.

The chain combines TRBV4-1 with TRBJ2-3; 10 bases are a match to TRBD2. Germline V CDR1 and CDR2: MGHRA, YSYEKL. The J segment lost 8 bases and the V segment lost 6 bases, leaving 20 bases of the junction unmatched. The CDR3 covers 18 residues. The chain's CDR3 is CASRQRTSGADFEGTQYF. In DNA, the CDR3 is TGCGCCAGCAGACAACGAACTAGCGGGGCCGACTTTGAGGGTACGCAGTATTTT.

The chain employs TRBV15 and TRBJ2-7; tentative D call: TRBD2 (5 bases). The CDR3 is made up of 15 amino acids. Per germline, CDR1 LNHNV and CDR2 YYDKDF (reference sequence). The ends were cut back, 1 base at V and 5 bases at J, with 15 bases in the middle. CDR3 sequence: CATSRVSQARDEQYF. Here the CDR3 DNA reads TGTGCCACCAGCAGAGTGAGCCAGGCGCGGGACGAGCAGTACTTC.

The rearrangement uses TRBV5-4 and TRBJ2-2, with TRBD1 matching over 11 bases. The V gene's germline CDR1 is SGHNT and CDR2 YYREEE (reference sequence). Trimming took 3 bases from V and 5 from J; bases not matched to a gene: 6. The CDR3 runs 16 residues. CDR3 bases: TGTGCCAGCAGCTCGGGACAGGGGGTCAGTACCGGGGAGCTGTTTTTT. This codes for CASSSGQGVSTGELFF. Drawing the rest from reference TRBV5-4 and TRBJ2-2, the complete variable domain is ETGVTQSPTHLIKTRGQQVTLRCSSQSGHNTVSWYQQALGQGPQFIFQYYREEENGRGNFPPRFSGLQFPNYSSELNVNALELDDSALYLCASSSGQGVSTGELFFGEGSRLTVL.

This clone was counted ten times or more. The chain uses TRBV18 and TRBJ2-1; the match to TRBD1 covers 12 bases. CDR3 length: 16 amino acids. Trimming at V came to 3 bases and at J to 7 bases, leaving 7 bases not matched to a gene. The germline CDR1 and CDR2 sequences are KGHSH and LQKENI. CDR3 sequence reads: CASSPTGTGGRNEQFF. The DNA of the CDR3 is TGTGCCAGCTCACCGACTGGGACAGGGGGCCGAAATGAGCAGTTCTTC.

The chain employs TRBV27 and TRBJ2-2; 7 bases align to TRBD1. This CDR3 is 15 amino acids long. The V gene end was trimmed by 4 bases and the J gene end by 4 bases; junction bases not matched to a gene: 6. Per germline, CDR1 MNHEY and CDR2 SMNVEV (reference sequence). The CDR3 loop reads CASSSGTDLTGELFF. CDR3 sequence (DNA): TGTGCCAGCAGTTCTGGGACAGATCTCACCGGGGAGCTGTTTTTT.

The J gene is TRBJ2-1, the V gene TRBV13; 13 bases are shared with TRBD2. Germline CDR1 PRHDT, CDR2 FYEKMQ (reference sequence). Losses at the gene ends were 4 bases for V and 9 bases for J; bases not matched to a gene: 12. The CDR3 runs to 17 residues. This chain's CDR3 is CASSSFLTSGGAGEQFF. CDR3 DNA: TGTGCCAGCAGCTCTTTCCTTACTAGCGGGGGGGCCGGTGAGCAGTTCTTC.

The J gene is TRBJ1-2, the V gene TRBV27, with 9 bases aligning to TRBD1. From germline, CDR1 is MNHEY and CDR2 SMNVEV (reference sequence). CDR3 length: 15 amino acids. Unmatched junction bases numbered 1, after V lost 0 bases and J lost 2 bases. CDR3 coding DNA: TGTGCCAGCAGTTTATCGACAGGGGGGAACTATGGCTACACCTTC. This encodes CASSLSTGGNYGYTF.

J is TRBJ1-6 and V is TRBV2; D remains ambiguous. The CDR3 is 16 residues long. The germline V and J ends were trimmed by 0 bases and 7 bases, with 13 bases remaining between them. Germline CDR1 and CDR2: SNHLY and FYNNEI. Written as DNA, the CDR3 is TGTGCCAGCAGTGAAGCGAAGGGTAGAAGCAATTCACCCCTCCACTTT. This gives the protein CASSEAKGRSNSPLHF.

This clone was seen more than once but under ten times. The chain links TRBV6-5 to TRBJ1-5; D gene uncertain. The V gene's germline CDR1 is MNHEY and CDR2 SVGAGI. V lost 0 bases, J lost 3 bases, and 6 bases lay in between. The CDR3 has 14 residues. DNA of the CDR3: TGTGCCAGCAGTTACTCGCGGCTCAATCAGCCCCAGCATTTT. This encodes CASSYSRLNQPQHF.

The gene calls are TRBV6-5 and TRBJ1-6; D ambiguous. V lost 6 bases to trimming and J lost 7 bases, with 4 bases between them. The CDR3 is 11 amino acids. Germline CDR1 reads MNHEY; CDR2 reads SVGAGI. The CDR3 nucleotides are TGTGCCAGCAGGGGGAATTCACCCCTCCACTTT. Protein product: CASRGNSPLHF.